This passage covers 3 T cell receptor beta chains from one sample sequenced in a study of blood T cell repertoires in COVID-19. TCRdb keeps only in-frame clones here, not all; method: immunoSEQ multiplex PCR. The sample records 250,000 to 300,000 clones, approximately 83% being singletons. The source material was peripheral blood. The receptors originated from a woman between 65 and 79 years old with acute or convalescent COVID-19.

This clone was counted between two and nine times. CDR3 in amino acids: CASRGGDTQYF. CDR3 nucleotide sequence: TGTGCCAGCAGGGGAGGAGATACGCAGTATTTT. The J gene is TRBJ2-3, the V gene TRBV3-1 (or the pseudogene TRBV3-2); D may be TRBD2 (6 bases). V was pared by 6 bases and J by 5 bases, with 6 bases between. The germline gives CDR1 LGHDT, CDR2 YNNKEL (reference sequence). CDR3 size: 11 residues.

To note about this clone: This sample includes further DNA sequences coding for the same CDR3. CDR3 residues: CASSYRGGYGYTF. In DNA form, the CDR3 reads TGTGCCAGCAGTTATCGGGGGGGTTATGGCTACACCTTC. The gene calls are TRBV6-5 and TRBJ1-2; maybe TRBD1 (5 bases). The length of the CDR3 is 13 residues. The germline V and J ends were trimmed by 3 bases and 5 bases, with 10 bases remaining between them. Per germline, CDR1 MNHEY and CDR2 SVGAGI.

This chain uses TRBV11-2 with TRBJ2-7, with a weak D call TRBD2 (5 bases). The germline V gene encodes CDR1 SGHAT and CDR2 FQNNGV. This CDR3 contains 15 residues. V was pared by 5 bases and J by 5 bases, with 19 bases between. The DNA for the CDR3 is TGTGCCAGCAGCCCGCGTCCGGGGAGTGTTCACGAGCAGTACTTC. Translating gives CASSPRPGSVHEQYF.